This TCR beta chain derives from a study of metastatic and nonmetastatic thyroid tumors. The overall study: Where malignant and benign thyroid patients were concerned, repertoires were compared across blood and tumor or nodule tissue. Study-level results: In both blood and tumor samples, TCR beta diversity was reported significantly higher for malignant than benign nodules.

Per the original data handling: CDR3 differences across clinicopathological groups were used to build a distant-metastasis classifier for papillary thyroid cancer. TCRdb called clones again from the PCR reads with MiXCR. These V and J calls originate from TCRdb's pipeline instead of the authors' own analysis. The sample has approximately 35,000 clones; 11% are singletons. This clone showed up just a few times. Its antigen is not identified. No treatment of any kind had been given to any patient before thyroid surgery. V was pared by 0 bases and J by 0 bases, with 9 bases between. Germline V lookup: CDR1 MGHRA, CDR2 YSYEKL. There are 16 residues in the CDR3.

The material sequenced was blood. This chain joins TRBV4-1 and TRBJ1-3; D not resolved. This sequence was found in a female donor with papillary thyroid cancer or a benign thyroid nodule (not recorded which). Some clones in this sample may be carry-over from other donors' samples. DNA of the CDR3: TGCGCCAGCAGCCAAGACTCGTTAAACTCTGGAAACACCATATATTTT. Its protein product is CASSQDSLNSGNTIYF.